Listed below are T cell receptor beta chains from one sample, sequenced in a study of cytomegalovirus exposure and HLA in healthy donors. Assay: immunoSEQ multiplex PCR; the TCRdb copy retains only in-frame clones and omits some. The repertoire includes 110,000 to 150,000 clones, about 71% of them detected once, and 2% to 2.5% sits in the top ten. Sequences were obtained from PBMCs. These TCRs come from a woman aged 60-75 years in good health and CMV-seropositive. Both conserved end residues are trimmed from each CDR3. The order of the fields is J gene, V gene, D gene, CDR3 protein. A D gene is named only where the DNA matches it firmly.

J gene: TRBJ2-7; V gene: TRBV6-6; D gene: .; CDR3 protein: ASSKGVSYEQY
J gene: TRBJ1-4; V gene: TRBV7-9; D gene: TRBD1; CDR3 protein: ASSMDRATEKLF
J gene: TRBJ2-1; V gene: TRBV5-1; D gene: .; CDR3 protein: ASSLAIRGYNEQF
J gene: TRBJ2-3; V gene: TRBV6-4; D gene: .; CDR3 protein: ASSGPGDTQY
J gene: TRBJ1-1; V gene: TRBV28; D gene: .; CDR3 protein: ASSLGALGAF
J gene: TRBJ1-5; V gene: TRBV5-1; D gene: .; CDR3 protein: ASSANGGNQPQH
J gene: TRBJ1-1; V gene: TRBV6-6; D gene: .; CDR3 protein: ASRPLRQVNTEAF
J gene: TRBJ2-7; V gene: TRBV5-4; D gene: TRBD1; CDR3 protein: ASSSPTGGTEY
J gene: TRBJ1-1; V gene: TRBV11-2; D gene: TRBD1; CDR3 protein: ASSSVQGYTEAF
J gene: TRBJ2-1; V gene: TRBV19; D gene: TRBD2; CDR3 protein: ASSEAGGKYNEQF
J gene: TRBJ1-2; V gene: TRBV10-3; D gene: .; CDR3 protein: AISESPGTHYGYT
J gene: TRBJ2-1; V gene: TRBV7-2; D gene: TRBD2; CDR3 protein: ASSFGLAWNEQF
J gene: TRBJ2-1; V gene: TRBV19; D gene: TRBD1; CDR3 protein: ASSTSGGSYNEQF
J gene: TRBJ2-1; V gene: TRBV2; D gene: TRBD1; CDR3 protein: ASSGGPTGQYNEQF
J gene: TRBJ2-3; V gene: TRBV6-1; D gene: .; CDR3 protein: ASSVGQRDTQY
J gene: TRBJ1-4; V gene: TRBV6-1; D gene: .; CDR3 protein: ASRSEGLNEKLF
J gene: TRBJ2-1; V gene: TRBV20-1; D gene: .; CDR3 protein: SANNNEQF
J gene: TRBJ2-5; V gene: TRBV15; D gene: TRBD2; CDR3 protein: ATSRGLAGAQKETQY
J gene: TRBJ2-7; V gene: TRBV5-1; D gene: TRBD2; CDR3 protein: ASELAGDGYEQY
J gene: TRBJ2-1; V gene: TRBV7-9; D gene: .; CDR3 protein: ASSASVEQF
J gene: TRBJ1-1; V gene: TRBV29-1; D gene: .; CDR3 protein: SVGITAGEAF
J gene: TRBJ2-1; V gene: TRBV27; D gene: TRBD2; CDR3 protein: ASSFSGNIGDEQF
J gene: TRBJ2-5; V gene: TRBV6-1; D gene: TRBD1; CDR3 protein: ASNRDRVGETQY
J gene: TRBJ1-2; V gene: TRBV30; D gene: .; CDR3 protein: AWSIPGNYGYT
J gene: TRBJ1-3; V gene: TRBV29-1; D gene: .; CDR3 protein: SVGQGMAAGNTIY
J gene: TRBJ2-1; V gene: TRBV25-1; D gene: .; CDR3 protein: ASSLYNEQF
J gene: TRBJ1-5; V gene: TRBV15; D gene: TRBD1; CDR3 protein: ATSRSGTDSQPQH
J gene: TRBJ1-3; V gene: TRBV28; D gene: .; CDR3 protein: ASEPGTHSGNTIY
J gene: TRBJ2-5; V gene: TRBV27; D gene: .; CDR3 protein: ASSPAGQQETQY
J gene: TRBJ1-5; V gene: TRBV6-4; D gene: .; CDR3 protein: ASSSRRVGNQPQH
J gene: TRBJ2-6; V gene: TRBV5-1; D gene: .; CDR3 protein: ASSSRSGANVLT
J gene: TRBJ1-2; V gene: TRBV29-1; D gene: .; CDR3 protein: SVNGVGNYGYT
J gene: TRBJ1-1; V gene: TRBV28; D gene: .; CDR3 protein: ASRQDRNTEAF
J gene: TRBJ1-1; V gene: TRBV5-5; D gene: TRBD1; CDR3 protein: ASSPRGQGAAF
J gene: TRBJ1-4; V gene: TRBV9; D gene: .; CDR3 protein: ASSGGHGAYEKLF
J gene: TRBJ1-5; V gene: TRBV7-9; D gene: .; CDR3 protein: ASSPTLNQPQH
J gene: TRBJ2-3; V gene: TRBV5-4; D gene: .; CDR3 protein: ASSLVLWGSTDTQY
J gene: TRBJ1-1; V gene: TRBV6-6; D gene: .; CDR3 protein: ASSYPASGMNTEAF
J gene: TRBJ1-5; V gene: TRBV19; D gene: .; CDR3 protein: ASSITGISNQPQH
J gene: TRBJ1-1; V gene: TRBV19; D gene: .; CDR3 protein: ASSMYNRENTEAF
J gene: TRBJ1-1; V gene: TRBV19; D gene: TRBD1; CDR3 protein: ASSNMYRGNTEAF
J gene: TRBJ2-3; V gene: TRBV28; D gene: TRBD2; CDR3 protein: ASSLSPSGISDTQY